This T cell receptor (beta chain) emerged from a study of human T cells and chemical hapten exposure. Study-wide findings and caveats: Relative to controls, expanded TCRs formed significantly more large CDR3 similarity clusters.

What the library attached to individual cDNA molecules were unique molecular identifiers. Original processing methods: Counting gave a median of around 100,000 TCRs per sample, with values ranging from about 23,224 to 750,000. A single record per CDR3 protein comes from TCRdb applying MiXCR to the RACE reads. These V and J calls derive from TCRdb rather than the authors' analysis. Of 95,000 to 150,000 distinct CDR3 sequences listed, around 13% are singletons. As to this clonotype: Antigen specificity is unknown.

Time point described: patch test 1, 2 weeks after DPC sensitization. As to treatment: therapeutic diphenylcyclopropenone sensitization with weekly scalp DPC. V lost 5 bases, J lost 7 bases, and 6 bases lay in between. The CDR3 covers 11 residues. Germline-derived CDR1 and CDR2 are MDHEN and SYDVKM. This sequence joins TRBV28 and TRBJ2-1, with unresolved D. Source: whole blood, taken in connection with sensitization to the hapten diphenylcyclopropenone (DPC). This TCR was recovered from a man aged 18 to 29 with alopecia areata. Some clones in this sample may be carry-over from other donors' samples. CDR3 amino acids: CASSTRNEQFF. The CDR3 nucleotides read TGTGCCAGCAGTACTCGGAATGAGCAGTTCTTC.